What follows are 18 T cell receptor beta chains derived from one specimen sequenced in a study of T cells in lung cancer brain metastases. The method was immunoSEQ multiplex PCR; TCRdb's version includes in-frame clones alone and lacks a portion of them. The table has 3,000 to 4,000 clones, 85% to 90% seen once. Sequenced input: tumor tissue from the primary lung tumor. These TCRs come from a man aged 55 to 70 with non-small cell lung cancer.

V gene TRBV7-8 combines with J gene TRBJ1-3; 7 bases line up with TRBD1. Trimming took 2 bases from V and 2 from J; bases not matched to a gene: 6. Looked up from germline, CDR1 is SGHVS and CDR2 is FQNEAQ. There are 16 residues in the CDR3. CDR3 coding DNA: TGTGCCAGCAGCTTACGGGACAGAAGAACTGGAAACACCATATATTTT. This encodes CASSLRDRRTGNTIYF.

The genes are TRBV7-8 and TRBJ1-3, with D possibly being TRBD1 (6 bases). The CDR3 spans 15 residues. The germline V gene has CDR1 SGHVS and CDR2 FQNEAQ. V gave up 5 bases and J gave up 2 bases, with 13 bases separating them. Here the CDR3 reads CASSQPGATGNTIYF. Written as DNA, the CDR3 is TGTGCCAGCAGCCAACCAGGGGCGACTGGAAACACCATATATTTT.

This clone occurred a few times. The chain links TRBV19 to TRBJ1-5; D call uncertain. Per germline, CDR1 LNHDA and CDR2 SQIVND (reference sequence). The ends were cut back, 3 bases at V and 6 bases at J, with 9 bases in the middle. The CDR3 has 13 residues. CDR3 amino acids: CASSIKDGQPQHF. The CDR3 coding sequence is TGTGCCAGTAGTATTAAGGATGGTCAGCCCCAGCATTTT.

The CDR3 DNA follows: TGTGCCAGCAGCTTGGACTCAGTGGGTGGCTACACCTTC. This codes for CASSLDSVGGYTF. The J gene is TRBJ1-2, the V gene TRBV11-2; D gene ambiguous. The CDR3 length is 13 residues. Germline lookup yields CDR1 SGHAT and CDR2 FQNNGV. Trimming removed 3 bases at V and 7 bases at J, with 12 bases between.

V is TRBV6-1 and J is TRBJ2-2; D not resolved. The germline V gene encodes CDR1 MNHNS and CDR2 SASEGT. The CDR3 spans 14 residues. V lost 11 bases and J 5 bases, leaving 18 bases between the germline ends. The CDR3 region is CASSIVQTTGELFF. The CDR3 DNA sequence: TGTGCCTCAAGTATAGTACAGACTACCGGGGAGCTGTTTTTT.

V gene TRBV4-1 combines with J gene TRBJ1-4; TRBD1 matches 7 bases. Germline values: CDR1 MGHRA, CDR2 YSYEKL. The CDR3 length is 18 residues. Trimming took 0 bases from V and 0 from J; bases not matched to a gene: 7. The CDR3 sequence: CASSQDPRQGATNEKLFF. The CDR3 DNA reads TGCGCCAGCAGCCAAGATCCGCGACAGGGCGCAACTAATGAAAAACTGTTTTTT.

The gene calls are TRBV5-1 and TRBJ2-3; no firm D call. CDR1 is SGHRS and CDR2 is YFSETQ in the germline V gene. V lost 0 bases to trimming and J lost 0 bases, with 8 bases between them. The CDR3 extends over 15 amino acids. The CDR3 nucleotides read TGCGCCAGCAGCTTGGAGCAGCCTAGCACAGATACGCAGTATTTT. It yields the protein CASSLEQPSTDTQYF.

The chain has TRBV5-1 and TRBJ1-1; 7 positions match TRBD1. The junction had 3 bases not matched to a gene; V was cut back by 0 bases and J by 1 base. Per germline, CDR1 SGHRS and CDR2 YFSETQ. The CDR3 sequence is 15 residues long. CDR3 coding DNA: TGCGCCAGCAGCTTGGAGACAGGGCCGAACACTGAAGCTTTCTTT. This translates into CASSLETGPNTEAFF.

On this clone: Its ends do not fully match the called genes, so a read error is possible. This chain uses TRBV5-1 with TRBJ1-1; D unresolved. This CDR3 contains 14 residues. Germline V gene sequence: CDR1 SGHRS, CDR2 YFSETQ. The CDR3: CASSFSGDGSEAFF. CDR3 coding DNA: TGCGCCAGTAGCTTCTCCGGGGATGGGAGTGAAGCTTTCTTT.

A note on this clone: Other DNA sequences from this sample encode an identical CDR3 as well. The chain employs TRBV7-2 and TRBJ1-4; D call uncertain. The CDR3 runs 12 residues. Trimming removed 3 bases at V and 8 bases at J, with 7 bases between. Per the germline V gene, CDR1 is SGHTA and CDR2 is FQGNSA. The CDR3 sequence is CASSFMGEKLFF. In DNA form, the CDR3 reads TGTGCCAGCAGCTTTATGGGGGAAAAACTGTTTTTT.

The chain couples TRBV5-6 to TRBJ1-2; D remains unclear. The V gene lost 2 bases and the J gene lost 7 bases, with 6 bases spanning the gap. CDR3 length equals 11 residues. Germline lookup yields CDR1 SGHDT and CDR2 YYEEEE. The CDR3 nucleotides read TGTGCCAGCAGCTTATCGGGTGGCTACACCTTC. Its translation is CASSLSGGYTF.

The chain has TRBV6-1 and TRBJ1-3, with 9 bases aligning to TRBD1. CDR3 size: 16 residues. V gave up 1 base and J gave up 4 bases; unmatched junction bases: 5. CDR1 MNHNS and CDR2 SASEGT come from the germline V gene. The CDR3 sequence: CASSEVLGQGGNTIYF. CDR3 coding DNA: TGTGCCAGCAGTGAAGTTCTTGGACAGGGGGGAAACACCATATATTTT.

The chain joins TRBV2 to TRBJ2-7; weak D call: TRBD2 (6 bases). The CDR3 loop spans 14 amino acids. V lost 2 bases to trimming and J lost 2 bases, with 10 bases between them. CDR1 SNHLY and CDR2 FYNNEI come from the germline V gene. CDR3 sequence (DNA): TGTGCCAGCAGTGAAAAGGGACTGCCCTACGAGCAGTACTTC. The encoded protein is CASSEKGLPYEQYF.

For this clone: Relative to the germline gene, one junction end is altered; a read error may explain this. V and J are TRBV29-1 and TRBJ1-2; tentatively, D is TRBD1 (5 bases). Germline lookup yields CDR1 SQVTM and CDR2 ANQGSEA. The CDR3 runs 13 residues. The CDR3 reads CSIDSPSNYGYTF. DNA of the CDR3: TGCAGCATTGACAGTCCCTCTAACTATGGCTACACCTTC. Full variable domain (missing parts from reference TRBV29-1 and TRBJ1-2): SAVISQKPSRDICQRGTSLTIQCQVDSQVTMMFWYRQQPGQSLTLIATANQGSEATYESGFVIDKFPISRPNLTFSTLTVSNMSPEDSSIYLCSIDSPSNYGYTFGSGTRLTVV.

The chain recombines TRBV27 with TRBJ2-5, with 11 bases fitting TRBD2. V was clipped by 4 bases and J by 0 bases; unmatched bases: 10. The CDR3 spans 18 residues. CDR1 and CDR2 from the germline V gene are MNHEY and SMNVEV (reference sequence). The chain's CDR3 is CASSSGLAGGLYQETQYF. The CDR3 DNA is TGTGCCAGCAGTTCCGGCCTAGCGGGGGGTCTGTACCAAGAGACCCAGTACTTC.

This CDR3 reads CSVEKGQGASNYGYTF. The DNA of the CDR3 is TGCAGCGTTGAAAAGGGACAGGGGGCTTCTAACTATGGCTACACCTTC. The chain recombines TRBV29-1 with TRBJ1-2; 12 bases are shared with TRBD1. The CDR3 covers 16 residues. CDR1 SQVTM and CDR2 ANQGSEA come from the germline V gene. Germline trimming cut 2 bases from V and 0 bases from J; bases unmatched to any gene: 4. Full variable domain (remainder filled in from reference TRBV29-1 and TRBJ1-2): SAVISQKPSRDICQRGTSLTIQCQVDSQVTMMFWYRQQPGQSLTLIATANQGSEATYESGFVIDKFPISRPNLTFSTLTVSNMSPEDSSIYLCSVEKGQGASNYGYTFGSGTRLTVV.

The chain is built from TRBV19 and TRBJ1-1; 12 bases fit TRBD1. V trimming: 11 bases; J trimming: 10 bases; junction bases outside the gene matches: 8. The CDR3 spans 12 residues. Germline V gene data show CDR1 as LNHDA and CDR2 as SQIVND (reference sequence). Here the CDR3 DNA reads TGTGCCGCCGGGGGGGACAGGGGGCGAGCTTTCTTT. Translation gives CAAGGDRGRAFF.

The chain employs TRBV4-1 and TRBJ1-2; TRBD1 might be the D (6 bases). Looked up from germline, CDR1 is MGHRA and CDR2 is YSYEKL. The CDR3 consists of 15 residues. Trimming removed 2 bases from V and 1 base from J, with 11 bases in between. The DNA of the CDR3 is TGCGCCAGCAGCCAATCCGGGACACTTAACTATGGCTACACCTTC. Protein product: CASSQSGTLNYGYTF.